This TCR beta chain was profiled in a study of blood T cell repertoires in COVID-19. About the study: The samples span acute and convalescent COVID-19 from the United States, Italy and Spain. Sources were T cells, B-cell-depleted T cells, or PBMCs; the material itself was cDNA or gDNA.

Original methodology: Cell counts per sample came from amplifying reference gene primers. The table came from immunoSEQ multiplex PCR; TCRdb's copy has only in-frame clones and leaves some out. From that table come the V and J calls and clone size; the DNA was used to work out D and trimming. The profile covers about 120,000 clones, with 85% to 90% appearing a single time and roughly 30% taken by the ten largest. Germline V gene data show CDR1 as DFQATT and CDR2 as SNEGSKA (reference sequence). CDR3 length: 14 residues. The V and J ends lost 3 bases and 7 bases, in that order; junction bases with no gene match: 6.

The clonotype comes from a woman in her 70s with acute or convalescent COVID-19. Sequenced material: peripheral blood. V gene TRBV20-1 combines with J gene TRBJ2-1; 10 bases line up with TRBD1. The DNA of the CDR3 is TGCAGTGCTAGTGACAGGGGGCGCAGGAATGAGCAGTTCTTC. As protein: CSASDRGRRNEQFF.